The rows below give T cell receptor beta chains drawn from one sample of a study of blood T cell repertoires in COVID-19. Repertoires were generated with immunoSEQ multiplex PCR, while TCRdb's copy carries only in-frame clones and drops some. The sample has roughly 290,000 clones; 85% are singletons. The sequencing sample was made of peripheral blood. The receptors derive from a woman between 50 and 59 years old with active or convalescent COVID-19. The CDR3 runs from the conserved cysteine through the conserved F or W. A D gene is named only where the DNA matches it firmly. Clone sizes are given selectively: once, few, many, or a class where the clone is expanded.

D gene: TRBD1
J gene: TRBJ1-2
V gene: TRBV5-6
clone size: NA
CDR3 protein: CASSGTGGGYGYTF
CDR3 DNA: TGTGCCAGCAGCGGGACAGGGGGCGGGTATGGCTACACCTTC

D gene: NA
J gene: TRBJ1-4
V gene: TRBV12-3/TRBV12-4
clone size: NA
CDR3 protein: CASRPWGGGLFF
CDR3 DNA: TGTGCCAGCAGGCCTTGGGGGGGTGGACTGTTTTTT

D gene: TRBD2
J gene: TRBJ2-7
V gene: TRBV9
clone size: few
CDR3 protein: CASSVGLAASYEQYF
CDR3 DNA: TGTGCCAGCAGCGTAGGGCTAGCGGCCTCCTACGAGCAGTACTTC

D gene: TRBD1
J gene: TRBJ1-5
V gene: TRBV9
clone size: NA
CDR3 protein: CASSVGQGIDQPQHF
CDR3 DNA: TGTGCCAGCAGCGTAGGACAGGGTATTGATCAGCCCCAGCATTTT

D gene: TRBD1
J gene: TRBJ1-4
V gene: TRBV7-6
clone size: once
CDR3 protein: CASRGTMSEKLFF
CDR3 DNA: TGTGCCTCCAGGGGGACAATGAGCGAAAAACTGTTTTTT

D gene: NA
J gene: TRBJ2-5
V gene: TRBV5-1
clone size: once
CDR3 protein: CASSLTGWGETQYF
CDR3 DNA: TGCGCCAGCAGCTTGACAGGGTGGGGGGAGACCCAGTACTTC

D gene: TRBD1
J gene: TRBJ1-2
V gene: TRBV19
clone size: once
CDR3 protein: CATKPGTGGNYGYTF
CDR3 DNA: TGTGCCACCAAGCCGGGGACAGGGGGCAACTATGGCTACACCTTC

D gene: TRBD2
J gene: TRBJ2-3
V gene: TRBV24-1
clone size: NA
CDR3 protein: CATRGLAGPTDTQYF
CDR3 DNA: TGTGCCACCAGGGGGCTAGCGGGCCCCACAGATACGCAGTATTTT

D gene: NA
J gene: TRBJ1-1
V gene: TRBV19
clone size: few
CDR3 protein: CASREQMNTEAFF
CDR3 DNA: TGTGCCAGTAGGGAGCAGATGAACACTGAAGCTTTCTTT

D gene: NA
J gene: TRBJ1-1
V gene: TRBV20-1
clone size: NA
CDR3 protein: CSPRGGEAFF
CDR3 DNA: TGCAGTCCCAGGGGTGGTGAAGCTTTCTTT

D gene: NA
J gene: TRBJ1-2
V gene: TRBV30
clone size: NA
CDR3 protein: CAWSEGRGSDGYTF
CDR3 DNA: TGTGCCTGGAGTGAGGGGAGGGGATCCGATGGCTACACCTTC

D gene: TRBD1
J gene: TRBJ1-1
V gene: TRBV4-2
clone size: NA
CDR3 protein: CASSQSTGGNTEAFF
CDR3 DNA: TGTGCCAGCAGCCAATCGACAGGGGGCAACACTGAAGCTTTCTTT

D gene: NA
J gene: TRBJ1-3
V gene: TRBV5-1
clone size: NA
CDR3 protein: CASREGVNSGNTIYF
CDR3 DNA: TGCGCCAGCCGGGAGGGGGTAAACTCTGGAAACACCATATATTTT

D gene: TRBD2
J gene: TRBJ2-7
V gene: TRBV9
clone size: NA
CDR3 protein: CASSPGTSGSFGEQYF
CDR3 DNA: TGTGCCAGCAGCCCCGGGACTAGCGGGAGTTTTGGCGAGCAGTACTTC

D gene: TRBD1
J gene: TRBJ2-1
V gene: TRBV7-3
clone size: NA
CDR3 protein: CASTKWAGTASYNEQFF
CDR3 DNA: TGTGCCAGCACCAAATGGGCCGGGACAGCCTCCTACAATGAGCAGTTCTTC

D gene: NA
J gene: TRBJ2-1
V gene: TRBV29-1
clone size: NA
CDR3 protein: CSVGPDSSEQFF
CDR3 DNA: TGCAGCGTGGGGCCAGATTCTAGTGAGCAGTTCTTC

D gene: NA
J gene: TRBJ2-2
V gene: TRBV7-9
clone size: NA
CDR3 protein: CASSLGLALGTGELFF
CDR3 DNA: TGTGCCAGCAGCTTAGGGCTAGCTCTGGGCACCGGGGAGCTGTTTTTT

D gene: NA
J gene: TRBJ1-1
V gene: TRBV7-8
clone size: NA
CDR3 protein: CASSRSRARENTEAFF
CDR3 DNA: TGTGCCAGCAGCCGCAGCAGGGCCAGGGAGAACACTGAAGCTTTCTTT

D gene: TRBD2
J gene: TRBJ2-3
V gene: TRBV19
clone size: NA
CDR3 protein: CASSVGLADFTDTQYF
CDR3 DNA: TGTGCCAGTAGTGTGGGACTAGCGGACTTCACAGATACGCAGTATTTT

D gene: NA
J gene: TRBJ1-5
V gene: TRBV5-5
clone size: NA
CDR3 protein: CASSLRGEGQPQHF
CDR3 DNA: TGTGCCAGCAGCTTGAGAGGGGAGGGTCAGCCCCAGCATTTT

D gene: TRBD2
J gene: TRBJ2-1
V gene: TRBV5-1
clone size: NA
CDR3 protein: CASSLRQREGNEQFF
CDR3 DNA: TGCGCCAGCAGCTTGCGCCAGCGGGAGGGGAATGAGCAGTTCTTC

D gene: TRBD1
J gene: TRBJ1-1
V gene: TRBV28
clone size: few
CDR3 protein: CASSLLGPRTGVAAFF
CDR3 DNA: TGTGCCAGCAGTTTATTGGGACCTAGGACAGGGGTGGCAGCTTTCTTT

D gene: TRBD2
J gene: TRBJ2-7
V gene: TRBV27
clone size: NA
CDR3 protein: CASSVTSGSSSEQYF
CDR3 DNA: TGTGCCAGCAGTGTCACTAGCGGGAGTTCGAGCGAGCAGTACTTC

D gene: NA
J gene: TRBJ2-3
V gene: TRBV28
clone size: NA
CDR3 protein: CASSLSGGGYTQYF
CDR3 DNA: TGTGCCAGCAGTTTATCTGGGGGAGGATATACGCAGTATTTT

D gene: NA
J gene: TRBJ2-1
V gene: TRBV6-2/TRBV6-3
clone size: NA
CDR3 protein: CASSYSTGFTEQFF
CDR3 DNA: TGTGCCAGCAGTTACTCGACCGGGTTCACTGAGCAGTTCTTC

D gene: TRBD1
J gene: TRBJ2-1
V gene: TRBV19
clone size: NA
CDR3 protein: CASSTYGQGASYNEQFF
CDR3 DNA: TGTGCCAGTAGTACGTACGGACAGGGGGCATCCTACAATGAGCAGTTCTTC

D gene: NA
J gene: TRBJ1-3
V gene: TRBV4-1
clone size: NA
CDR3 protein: CASSQLPLRTVSGNTIYF
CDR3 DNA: TGCGCCAGCAGCCAGCTACCTCTTCGGACAGTCTCTGGAAACACCATATATTTT

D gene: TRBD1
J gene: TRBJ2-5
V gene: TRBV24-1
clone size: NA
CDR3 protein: CATSDSKTGGWGETQYF
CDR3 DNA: TGTGCCACCAGTGATTCCAAGACAGGGGGCTGGGGAGAGACCCAGTACTTC

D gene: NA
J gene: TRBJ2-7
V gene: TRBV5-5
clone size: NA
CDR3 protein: CASSLDPARLIYEQYF
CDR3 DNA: TGTGCCAGCAGCTTGGACCCCGCCAGGCTTATCTACGAGCAGTACTTC

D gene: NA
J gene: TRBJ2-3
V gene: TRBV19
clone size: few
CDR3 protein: CASSVEGTDTQYF
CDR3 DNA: TGTGCCAGTAGCGTAGAGGGCACAGATACGCAGTATTTT

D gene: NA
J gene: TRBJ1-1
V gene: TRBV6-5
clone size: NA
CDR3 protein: CASSYDARGTEAFF
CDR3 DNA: TGTGCCAGCAGTTATGACGCCCGGGGAACTGAAGCTTTCTTT

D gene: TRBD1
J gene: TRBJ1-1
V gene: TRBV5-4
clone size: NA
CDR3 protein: CASSGQGGEAFF
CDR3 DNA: TGTGCCAGCAGCGGACAGGGGGGCGAAGCTTTCTTT

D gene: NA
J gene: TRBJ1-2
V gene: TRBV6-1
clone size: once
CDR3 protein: CASSDGRGTWHGYTF
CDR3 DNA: TGTGCCAGCAGTGACGGGCGGGGAACCTGGCATGGCTACACCTTC

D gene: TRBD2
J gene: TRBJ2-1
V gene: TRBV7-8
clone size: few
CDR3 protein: CASSTLAGVDNEQFF
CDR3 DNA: TGTGCCAGCAGCACCCTAGCGGGAGTAGACAATGAGCAGTTCTTC

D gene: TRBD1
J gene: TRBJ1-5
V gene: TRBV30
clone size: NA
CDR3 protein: CAWSATGTGTPGGNQPQHF
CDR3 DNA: TGTGCCTGGAGTGCGACCGGGACAGGGACTCCTGGAGGCAATCAGCCCCAGCATTTT

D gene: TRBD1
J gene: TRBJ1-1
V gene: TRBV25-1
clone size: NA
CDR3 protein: CASSDPGTGGTEAFF
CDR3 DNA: TGTGCCAGCAGTGACCCCGGGACAGGGGGCACTGAAGCTTTCTTT

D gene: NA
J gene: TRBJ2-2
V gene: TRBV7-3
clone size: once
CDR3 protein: CASSLNPPGLTGELFF
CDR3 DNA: TGTGCCAGCAGCTTAAACCCCCCTGGCCTCACCGGGGAGCTGTTTTTT

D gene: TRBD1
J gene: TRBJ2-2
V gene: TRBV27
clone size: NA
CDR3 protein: CASRLQGITGELFF
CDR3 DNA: TGTGCCAGCCGGCTACAGGGGATAACCGGGGAGCTGTTTTTT

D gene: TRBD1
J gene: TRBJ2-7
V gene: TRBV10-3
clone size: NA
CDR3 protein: CAICQQGDYEQYF
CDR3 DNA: TGTGCCATCTGTCAACAGGGGGACTACGAGCAGTACTTC

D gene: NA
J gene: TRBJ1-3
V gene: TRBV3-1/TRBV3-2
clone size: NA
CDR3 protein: CASSHHRESSGNTIYF
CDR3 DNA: TGTGCCAGCAGCCATCACAGGGAGAGCTCTGGAAACACCATATATTTT